This is a list of T cell receptor beta chains from one sample in a study of Ad26.COV2.S vaccination and SARS-CoV-2 variants. The repertoire was sequenced with immunoSEQ multiplex PCR; TCRdb's copy has only in-frame clones and lacks some. This sample has 400,000 to 450,000 clones, with over 75% found just once. The sequencing here drew on peripheral blood, taken in a trial of Ad26.COV2.S vaccine versus placebo. Receptors originate from a person aged 18-60 years who received the Ad26.COV2.S COVID-19 vaccine or a placebo. Each CDR3 is given with its conserved first and last residue. Fields, in order: CDR3 protein, CDR3 DNA, V gene, D gene, clone size, J gene. The D gene is left open where the match is weak. Clone size is shown for a subset of rows, as once, few, many or a class of expanded clone.

CASSYALERPRYTQYF | TGTGCCAGCAGTTACGCCCTGGAGCGGCCCAGATATACGCAGTATTTT | TRBV6-6 | NA | once | TRBJ2-3
CASSFRDYEQYF | TGCGCCAGCAGCTTCCGGGACTACGAGCAGTACTTC | TRBV5-1 | NA | NA | TRBJ2-7
CASSQFALGYVTDTQYF | TGTGCCAGCAGCCAATTTGCCTTGGGTTATGTGACAGATACGCAGTATTTT | TRBV14 | NA | few | TRBJ2-3
CASSGLTGSNYGYTF | TGTGCCAGCAGTGGACTGACAGGATCTAACTATGGCTACACCTTC | TRBV28 | NA | NA | TRBJ1-2
CASGLGTEAFF | TGTGCTAGTGGTTTGGGTACTGAAGCTTTCTTT | TRBV12-5 | NA | NA | TRBJ1-1
CASSLFSQGAIDTQYF | TGTGCCAGCAGTTTATTTTCCCAGGGGGCGATAGATACGCAGTATTTT | TRBV27 | TRBD1 | NA | TRBJ2-3
CASSLRGVMNTEAFF | TGTGCCAGCAGCCTTAGGGGAGTGATGAACACTGAAGCTTTCTTT | TRBV11-2 | NA | NA | TRBJ1-1
CASSNPDREYYEQYF | TGTGCCAGTAGTAACCCGGACAGGGAGTACTACGAGCAGTACTTC | TRBV19 | TRBD1 | NA | TRBJ2-7
CASSSGTPTGPDTQYF | TGTGCCAGCAGCTCCGGGACTCCGACCGGACCAGATACGCAGTATTTT | TRBV7-9 | NA | NA | TRBJ2-3
CASSLGPEETQYF | TGTGCCAGCAGCTTAGGGCCGGAAGAGACCCAGTACTTC | TRBV7-3 | NA | NA | TRBJ2-5
CASSLTFYSNQNTEAFF | TGTGCCAGCAGCCTGACGTTTTATTCGAACCAGAACACTGAAGCTTTCTTT | TRBV7-8 | NA | NA | TRBJ1-1
CASSRLADLSYNEQFF | TGTGCCAGCAGCAGACTAGCGGACCTTTCCTACAATGAGCAGTTCTTC | TRBV7-2 | TRBD2 | NA | TRBJ2-1
CASIRTGTYEQYF | TGTGCCAGCATAAGGACAGGGACCTACGAGCAGTACTTC | TRBV6-5 | TRBD1 | once | TRBJ2-7
CASSPSAGLYTDTQYF | TGCGCCAGCAGCCCCTCCGCAGGGCTTTATACAGATACGCAGTATTTT | TRBV5-1 | NA | NA | TRBJ2-3
CASSFPGSVYEQYF | TGTGCCAGCAGCTTTCCCGGGAGTGTGTACGAGCAGTACTTC | TRBV7-2 | NA | NA | TRBJ2-7
CASSIKGSYEQYF | TGTGCCAGTAGTATCAAAGGCTCCTACGAGCAGTACTTC | TRBV19 | NA | NA | TRBJ2-7
CASSPQRGIANEKLFF | TGTGCCAGCTCACCTCAACGGGGAATAGCTAATGAAAAACTGTTTTTT | TRBV18 | NA | NA | TRBJ1-4
CASSFTTGASYEQYF | TGTGCCAGCAGCTTTACGACAGGGGCCTCCTACGAGCAGTACTTC | TRBV11-2 | TRBD1 | NA | TRBJ2-7
CASSYRINTEAFF | TGTGCCAGCAGTTACAGAATCAACACTGAAGCTTTCTTT | TRBV7-2 | NA | NA | TRBJ1-1
CASSRGSNQPQHF | TGTGCCAGCAGTCGGGGTAGCAATCAGCCCCAGCATTTT | TRBV6-5 | NA | NA | TRBJ1-5
CASSRLGELFF | TGTGCCAGCAGCCGCCTTGGAGAGCTGTTTTTT | TRBV9 | NA | NA | TRBJ2-2
CASRQGQGGNEQFF | TGTGCCAGCAGACAGGGACAGGGAGGGAATGAGCAGTTCTTC | TRBV28 | TRBD1 | NA | TRBJ2-1
CASRGLGVGSYEQYF | TGTGCCAGCAGGGGCCTCGGGGTGGGCTCCTACGAGCAGTACTTC | TRBV2 | NA | NA | TRBJ2-7
CASSLTGGTLDEQYF | TGTGCCAGCAGCTTGACAGGGGGCACACTCGACGAGCAGTACTTC | TRBV7-9 | TRBD1 | NA | TRBJ2-7
CAGGQGSEAFF | TGTGCCGGTGGACAGGGCTCTGAAGCTTTCTTT | TRBV19 | TRBD1 | NA | TRBJ1-1
CASSHPGLAQETQYF | TGTGCCAGCAGCCATCCCGGACTAGCCCAAGAGACCCAGTACTTC | TRBV3-1/TRBV3-2 | TRBD2 | NA | TRBJ2-5
CASSLSAGRTDEQYF | TGTGCCAGCAGTCTTAGTGCGGGACGAACCGACGAGCAGTACTTC | TRBV7-9 | NA | NA | TRBJ2-7
CASSPRLAGSRSSYNEQFF | TGTGCCAGCAGTCCCAGACTAGCGGGGTCACGCAGCTCCTACAATGAGCAGTTCTTC | TRBV6-6 | TRBD2 | NA | TRBJ2-1
CASSEIGSNYGYTF | TGTGCCAGCAGTGAAATAGGGTCTAACTATGGCTACACCTTC | TRBV2 | NA | NA | TRBJ1-2
CASSLERPGQGAADTQYF | TGTGCCAGCAGCTTAGAGAGACCGGGACAGGGGGCCGCAGATACGCAGTATTTT | TRBV7-2 | TRBD1 | NA | TRBJ2-3
CASSSIAGGPQTQYF | TGTGCCAGCAGTTCGATAGCGGGAGGGCCGCAGACCCAGTACTTC | TRBV6-5 | TRBD2 | NA | TRBJ2-5
CASSDSRPGTEAFF | TGTGCCAGCAGTGACTCTCGGCCCGGCACTGAAGCTTTCTTT | TRBV6-4 | NA | once | TRBJ1-1
CASKSLANRRELFF | TGCGCCAGCAAAAGTCTAGCGAACAGGAGGGAGCTGTTTTTT | TRBV5-1 | NA | NA | TRBJ2-2
CASSQTTGTGGVDTQYF | TGTGCCAGCAGCCAAACCACCGGGACAGGGGGAGTAGATACGCAGTATTTT | TRBV3-1/TRBV3-2 | TRBD1 | NA | TRBJ2-3
CASSLRSGGAETQYF | TGTGCCAGCAGCTTAAGATCCGGCGGGGCAGAGACCCAGTACTTC | TRBV7-7 | NA | NA | TRBJ2-5
CASSFRGGLDLRGTEAFF | TGTGCCAGCAGCTTCAGAGGGGGCTTGGATCTTAGAGGGACTGAAGCTTTCTTT | TRBV5-8 | TRBD1 | NA | TRBJ1-1
CASSQDSHTRDTQYF | TGTGCCAGCAGCCAAGATAGCCACACCCGGGATACGCAGTATTTT | TRBV3-1/TRBV3-2 | NA | NA | TRBJ2-3
CASRPAGVHEQYF | TGTGCCAGCAGGCCAGCGGGAGTCCACGAGCAGTACTTC | TRBV7-2 | TRBD2 | few | TRBJ2-7
CSVTGTGNEKLFF | TGCAGCGTGACCGGGACAGGGAATGAAAAACTGTTTTTT | TRBV29-1 | TRBD1 | once | TRBJ1-4
CASSLGGGNEQYF | TGCGCCAGCAGCTTGGGGGGCGGAAACGAGCAGTACTTC | TRBV5-1 | NA | few | TRBJ2-7
CASSTGTGNTGELFF | TGTGCCAGCAGCACCGGGACAGGGAACACCGGGGAGCTGTTTTTT | TRBV11-3 | TRBD1 | NA | TRBJ2-2
CASSLDGNSGNTIYF | TGTGCCAGCAGTTTAGACGGAAATTCTGGAAACACCATATATTTT | TRBV28 | NA | NA | TRBJ1-3
CASSLPTGGDEKLFF | TGTGCCAGCAGCTTACCGACAGGGGGTGATGAAAAACTGTTTTTT | TRBV7-6 | TRBD1 | NA | TRBJ1-4